A selection of T cell receptor beta chains follows, all from one sample in a study of Ad26.COV2.S vaccination and SARS-CoV-2 variants. Sequencing used immunoSEQ multiplex PCR; TCRdb keeps in-frame clones, though not all of them. The table shows fewer than 500,000 clones, with roughly 87% occurring only once. The material sequenced was peripheral blood, taken in a trial of Ad26.COV2.S vaccine versus placebo. The receptors shown here come from a person aged 18 to 59 who received the Ad26.COV2.S COVID-19 vaccine or a placebo. Each CDR3 is given with its conserved first and last residue. D genes are given only for firm matches. Clone size is stated in some rows and not others, as once, few, many or a class when expanded.

V: TRBV5-4; size: NA; D: NA; J: TRBJ2-7; CDR3: CASRTMGGQGEQYF; DNA: TGTGCCAGCAGGACTATGGGGGGGCAGGGCGAGCAGTACTTC
V: TRBV28; size: NA; D: TRBD1; J: TRBJ1-2; CDR3: CASSFPVTGGSYGYTF; DNA: TGTGCCAGCAGTTTTCCCGTGACAGGGGGTAGCTATGGCTACACCTTC
V: TRBV5-1; size: NA; D: TRBD1; J: TRBJ1-1; CDR3: CASSSSGTGVGTEAFF; DNA: TGCGCCAGCAGCTCCTCCGGGACAGGGGTTGGGACTGAAGCTTTCTTT
V: TRBV28; size: NA; D: NA; J: TRBJ1-2; CDR3: CASSPREGWIYGYTF; DNA: TGTGCCAGCAGTCCCCGGGAGGGATGGATCTATGGCTACACCTTC
V: TRBV12-3/TRBV12-4; size: NA; D: TRBD1; J: TRBJ1-5; CDR3: CASSYRGNQPQHF; DNA: TGTGCCAGCAGTTACAGGGGAAATCAGCCCCAGCATTTT
V: TRBV6-2/TRBV6-3; size: NA; D: NA; J: TRBJ2-7; CDR3: CASSYSFSSILYEQYF; DNA: TGTGCCAGCAGTTACTCGTTCTCGAGTATCCTCTACGAGCAGTACTTC
V: TRBV30; size: NA; D: NA; J: TRBJ1-1; CDR3: CASMALGGYTEAFF; DNA: TGTGCCAGTATGGCCCTGGGGGGGTACACTGAAGCTTTCTTT
V: TRBV27; size: NA; D: NA; J: TRBJ2-1; CDR3: CASSTTEGLRDEQFF; DNA: TGTGCCAGCAGTACAACAGAGGGCCTCCGAGATGAGCAGTTCTTC
V: TRBV6-2/TRBV6-3; size: NA; D: TRBD1; J: TRBJ2-4; CDR3: CASSSGLGQAKNIQYF; DNA: TGTGCCAGCAGCTCGGGCTTGGGACAGGCCAAAAACATTCAGTACTTC
V: TRBV7-3; size: NA; D: NA; J: TRBJ2-7; CDR3: CASSFQGKEQYF; DNA: TGTGCCAGCAGCTTTCAAGGGAAGGAGCAGTACTTC
V: TRBV5-6; size: NA; D: NA; J: TRBJ2-7; CDR3: CASSFYRVGGYEQYF; DNA: TGTGCCAGCAGCTTTTACAGGGTTGGGGGTTACGAGCAGTACTTC
V: TRBV15; size: NA; D: TRBD1; J: TRBJ2-3; CDR3: CATSTIAGGGDTQYF; DNA: TGTGCCACCAGCACCATTGCAGGGGGCGGTGATACGCAGTATTTT
V: TRBV27; size: NA; D: TRBD2; J: TRBJ2-1; CDR3: CASRIAGYNEQFF; DNA: TGTGCCAGCAGGATAGCGGGCTACAATGAGCAGTTCTTC
V: TRBV7-3; size: once; D: NA; J: TRBJ2-7; CDR3: CASSFGASYEQYF; DNA: TGTGCCAGCAGCTTCGGGGCGAGCTACGAGCAGTACTTC
V: TRBV6-1; size: NA; D: NA; J: TRBJ2-7; CDR3: CASSEWESSYEQYF; DNA: TGTGCCAGCAGTGAATGGGAGTCCTCCTACGAGCAGTACTTC
V: TRBV7-9; size: once; D: TRBD2; J: TRBJ2-7; CDR3: CASSQTSGRYEQYF; DNA: TGTGCCAGCAGCCAGACTAGCGGGAGATACGAGCAGTACTTC
V: TRBV5-5; size: NA; D: TRBD2; J: TRBJ2-1; CDR3: CASSSARTSGSYEQFF; DNA: TGTGCCAGCAGCTCTGCCCGGACTAGCGGGAGCTATGAGCAGTTCTTC
V: TRBV28; size: once; D: NA; J: TRBJ2-7; CDR3: CASKARSRLDTHYEQYF; DNA: TGTGCCAGCAAAGCCAGGTCGAGACTGGACACACACTACGAGCAGTACTTC
V: TRBV14; size: once; D: NA; J: TRBJ2-3; CDR3: CASSQVPMWGRRGPDTQYF; DNA: TGTGCCAGCAGCCAAGTTCCCATGTGGGGCCGTCGTGGCCCAGATACGCAGTATTTT
V: TRBV5-1; size: NA; D: NA; J: TRBJ2-2; CDR3: CASSLDSANTGELFF; DNA: TGCGCCAGCAGCTTGGATAGCGCAAACACCGGGGAGCTGTTTTTT
V: TRBV15; size: NA; D: NA; J: TRBJ1-2; CDR3: CATSSPGENYGYTF; DNA: TGTGCCACCAGCAGTCCCGGGGAGAACTATGGCTACACCTTC
V: TRBV6-5; size: NA; D: NA; J: TRBJ1-5; CDR3: CASRVQGNSNQPQHF; DNA: TGTGCCAGCAGAGTACAGGGTAACAGCAATCAGCCCCAGCATTTT
V: TRBV29-1; size: NA; D: NA; J: TRBJ2-3; CDR3: CSVGTQYTQYF; DNA: TGCAGCGTCGGGACACAGTATACGCAGTATTTT
V: TRBV10-3; size: NA; D: NA; J: TRBJ2-7; CDR3: CAISESGRPYEQYF; DNA: TGTGCCATCAGTGAGTCGGGACGCCCCTACGAGCAGTACTTC
V: TRBV10-3; size: NA; D: TRBD2; J: TRBJ2-1; CDR3: CAIGREAGEQFF; DNA: TGTGCCATCGGGCGGGAGGCTGGGGAGCAGTTCTTC
V: TRBV28; size: NA; D: TRBD2; J: TRBJ2-7; CDR3: CASSLFQGLAGGTYEQYF; DNA: TGTGCCAGCAGTTTATTCCAGGGACTAGCGGGGGGAACCTACGAGCAGTACTTC
V: TRBV7-2; size: NA; D: TRBD2; J: TRBJ2-1; CDR3: CASSLWILAGVRNEQFF; DNA: TGTGCCAGCAGCCTGTGGATTCTAGCGGGTGTGCGGAATGAGCAGTTCTTC
V: TRBV28; size: NA; D: NA; J: TRBJ1-5; CDR3: CASKDSHSNQPQHF; DNA: TGTGCCAGCAAGGACAGTCATAGCAATCAGCCCCAGCATTTT
V: TRBV5-1; size: few; D: TRBD1; J: TRBJ1-4; CDR3: CASSSGLGTGPTNEKLFF; DNA: TGCGCCAGCAGCTCGGGACTGGGGACAGGCCCAACTAATGAAAAACTGTTTTTT
V: TRBV9; size: NA; D: NA; J: TRBJ2-1; CDR3: CASSVGGAALSSYNEQFF; DNA: TGTGCCAGCAGCGTAGGGGGAGCCGCACTTAGCTCCTACAATGAGCAGTTCTTC
V: TRBV11-1; size: NA; D: NA; J: TRBJ2-1; CDR3: CASSFVSYNEQFF; DNA: TGTGCCAGCAGCTTTGTGTCCTACAATGAGCAGTTCTTC
V: TRBV10-3; size: NA; D: TRBD1; J: TRBJ1-2; CDR3: CAISAGTGVGYTF; DNA: TGTGCCATCAGCGCCGGGACAGGGGTTGGCTACACCTTC
V: TRBV28; size: NA; D: NA; J: TRBJ2-5; CDR3: CASSPSSGGKETQYF; DNA: TGTGCCAGCAGCCCCTCCTCGGGGGGCAAGGAGACCCAGTACTTC
V: TRBV28; size: NA; D: TRBD2; J: TRBJ2-7; CDR3: CASSYELAGTYEQYF; DNA: TGTGCCAGCAGTTACGAACTAGCGGGTACCTACGAGCAGTACTTC
V: TRBV14; size: once; D: NA; J: TRBJ2-5; CDR3: CASSRIRTGSETQYF; DNA: TGTGCCAGCAGTCGCATAAGGACGGGCTCGGAGACCCAGTACTTC
V: TRBV5-1; size: NA; D: TRBD1; J: TRBJ2-5; CDR3: CASSLGQGEETQYF; DNA: TGCGCCAGCAGCTTAGGACAGGGGGAAGAGACCCAGTACTTC
V: TRBV6-2/TRBV6-3; size: NA; D: NA; J: TRBJ2-7; CDR3: CASSPYRVNYEQYF; DNA: TGTGCCAGCAGTCCGTACAGGGTAAACTACGAGCAGTACTTC
V: TRBV19; size: NA; D: TRBD2; J: TRBJ2-1; CDR3: CASSRTSESEQFF; DNA: TGTGCCAGTAGTCGGACTAGCGAGAGTGAGCAGTTCTTC
V: TRBV7-9; size: NA; D: NA; J: TRBJ2-7; CDR3: CASSLRGVSYEQYF; DNA: TGTGCCAGCAGCTTAAGGGGGGTCTCCTACGAGCAGTACTTC
V: TRBV7-9; size: NA; D: TRBD2; J: TRBJ2-3; CDR3: CASSKRRGTDTQYF; DNA: TGTGCCAGCAGCAAAAGGCGGGGGACAGATACGCAGTATTTT
V: TRBV27; size: NA; D: NA; J: TRBJ2-2; CDR3: CASSSPLTGELFF; DNA: TGTGCCAGCAGTTCACCTTTAACCGGGGAGCTGTTTTTT
V: TRBV5-1; size: NA; D: NA; J: TRBJ1-6; CDR3: CASSTETGRANSPLHF; DNA: TGCGCCAGCAGCACAGAAACCGGGAGAGCTAATTCACCCCTCCACTTT
V: TRBV11-3; size: once; D: NA; J: TRBJ2-3; CDR3: CASSLGRGWTDTQYF; DNA: TGTGCCAGCAGCTTGGGCAGGGGTTGGACAGATACGCAGTATTTT
V: TRBV9; size: NA; D: NA; J: TRBJ2-5; CDR3: CASSAGETQYF; DNA: TGTGCCAGCAGCGCCGGTGAGACCCAGTACTTC